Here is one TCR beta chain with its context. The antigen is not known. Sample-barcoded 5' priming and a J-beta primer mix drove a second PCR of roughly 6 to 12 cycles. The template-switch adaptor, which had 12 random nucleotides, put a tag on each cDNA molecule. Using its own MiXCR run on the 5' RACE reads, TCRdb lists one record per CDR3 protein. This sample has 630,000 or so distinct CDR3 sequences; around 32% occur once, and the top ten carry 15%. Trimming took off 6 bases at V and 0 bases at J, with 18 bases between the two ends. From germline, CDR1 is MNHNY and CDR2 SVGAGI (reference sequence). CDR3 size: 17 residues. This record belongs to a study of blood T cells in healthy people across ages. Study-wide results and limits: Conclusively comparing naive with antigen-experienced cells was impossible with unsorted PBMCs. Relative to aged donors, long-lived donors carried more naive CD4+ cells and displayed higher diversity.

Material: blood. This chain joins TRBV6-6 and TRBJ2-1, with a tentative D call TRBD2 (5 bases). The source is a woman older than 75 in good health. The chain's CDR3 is CASRERAAMSSYNEQFF. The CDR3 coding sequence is TGTGCCAGCAGAGAGAGGGCCGCGATGAGCTCCTACAATGAGCAGTTCTTC.